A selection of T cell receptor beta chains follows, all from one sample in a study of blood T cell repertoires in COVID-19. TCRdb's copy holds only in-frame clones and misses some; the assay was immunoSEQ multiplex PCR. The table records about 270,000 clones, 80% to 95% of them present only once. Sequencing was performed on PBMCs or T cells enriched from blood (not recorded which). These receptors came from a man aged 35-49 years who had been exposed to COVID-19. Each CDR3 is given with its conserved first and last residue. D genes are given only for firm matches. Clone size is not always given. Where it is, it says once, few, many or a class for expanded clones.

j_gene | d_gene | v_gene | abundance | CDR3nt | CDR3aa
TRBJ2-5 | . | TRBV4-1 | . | TGCGCCAGCAGCCAAGGACGGACAAAAGAGACCCAGTACTTC | CASSQGRTKETQYF
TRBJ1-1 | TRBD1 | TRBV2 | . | TGTGCCAGCAGTGAGGACAGGGGGCTTGATGAAGCTTTCTTT | CASSEDRGLDEAFF
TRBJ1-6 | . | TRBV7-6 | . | TGTGCCAGCAGCCCCCAGGGTGGTAATTCACCCCTCCACTTT | CASSPQGGNSPLHF
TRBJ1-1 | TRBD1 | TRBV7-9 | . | TGTGCCAGCAGCTCGGGACAGGGCGATACTGAAGCTTTCTTT | CASSSGQGDTEAFF
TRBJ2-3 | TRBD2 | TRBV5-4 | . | TGTGCCAGCAGCCGGGACGCAGCGGGTGGGGGGGCAGATACGCAGTATTTT | CASSRDAAGGGADTQYF
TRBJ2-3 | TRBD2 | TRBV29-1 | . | TGCAGCGTTGGGACTAGCGGGAGATTCATTGACGATACGCAGTATTTT | CSVGTSGRFIDDTQYF
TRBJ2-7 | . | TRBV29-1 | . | TGCAGCGTTGCCCCGTTGGGGGGATCCTACGAGCAGTACTTC | CSVAPLGGSYEQYF
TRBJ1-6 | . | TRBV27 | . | TGTGCCAGCAGTTTAAGAGGCCCCGCAGGGGTCAATTCACCCCTCCACTTT | CASSLRGPAGVNSPLHF
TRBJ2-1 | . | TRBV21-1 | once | TGTGCCAGCAGCAAGCTTCGGGTCGGGATCAGGTCGAGCTCCTACAATGAGCAGTTCTTC | CASSKLRVGIRSSSYNEQFF
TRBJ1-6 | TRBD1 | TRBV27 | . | TGTGCCAGCAGTTTCTTCGGACAGGGTGGTAATTCACCCCTCCACTTT | CASSFFGQGGNSPLHF
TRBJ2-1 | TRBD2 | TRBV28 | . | TGTGCCAGCTGGACTAGCGGGACTTCCTACAATGAGCAGTTCTTC | CASWTSGTSYNEQFF
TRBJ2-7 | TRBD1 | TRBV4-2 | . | TGTGCCAGCAAGAACACCGGGACAGGGGTCTACGAGCAGTACTTC | CASKNTGTGVYEQYF
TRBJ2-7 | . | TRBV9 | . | TGTGCCAGCAGCTCTCGTCTCGCGCCCACCGAGCAGTACTTC | CASSSRLAPTEQYF
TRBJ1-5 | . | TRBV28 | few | TGTGCCAGCAGTTTTAGCCTGGCAGGGCATCAGCCCCAGCATTTT | CASSFSLAGHQPQHF
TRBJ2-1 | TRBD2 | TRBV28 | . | TGTGCCAGCAGTTACGGACTAGCGGGCCTCGACAATGAGCAGTTCTTC | CASSYGLAGLDNEQFF
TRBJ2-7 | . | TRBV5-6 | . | TGTGCCAGCAGCTACCTCGGGGAAGCCTACGAGCAGTACTTC | CASSYLGEAYEQYF
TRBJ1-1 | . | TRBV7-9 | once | TGTGCCAGCAGCTCTCAGGACACTGAAGCTTTCTTT | CASSSQDTEAFF
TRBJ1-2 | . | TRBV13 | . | TGTGCCAGCACCGCCACACAAGCAGGTTATGGCTACACCTTC | CASTATQAGYGYTF
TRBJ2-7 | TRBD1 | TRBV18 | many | TGTGCCAGCTCACCCACCCGGGACAGAAACTACGAGCAGTACTTC | CASSPTRDRNYEQYF
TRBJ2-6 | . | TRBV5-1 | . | TGCGCCAGCAGTCCTTCGGGTGTGCATGGGGCCAACGTCCTGACTTTC | CASSPSGVHGANVLTF
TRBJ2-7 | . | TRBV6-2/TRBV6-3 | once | TGTGCCAGCAGTTACTCTGGGCCACGGATTTCTGGCGAGCAGTACTTC | CASSYSGPRISGEQYF
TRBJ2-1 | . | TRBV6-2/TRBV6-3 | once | TGTGCCAGCAGTTACCGGGAAGAGAGGAATGAGCAGTTCTTC | CASSYREERNEQFF
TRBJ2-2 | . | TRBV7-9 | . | TGTGCCAGCAGCCCAACGTCGGTGCCGCACACCGGGGAGCTGTTTTTT | CASSPTSVPHTGELFF